These 20 T cell receptor beta chains came from one sample sequenced in a study of immune heterogeneity within non-small cell lung tumors. Multiplex PCR amplified TCR beta CDR3 with 32 V and 13 J primers. Via MiXCR, TCRdb re-called the multiplex PCR reads, giving one row per CDR3 protein. The sample yields more than 10,000 distinct CDR3 sequences, about 25% seen once. Template came from bulk tumor genomic DNA, at about 650 ng per sample. In surgery, several biopsies were collected from each primary tumor at widely spaced sites. Enrolled individuals presented with untreated, newly diagnosed non-small cell lung cancer and received curative surgery. The specimen sequenced was lung tumor tissue. The receptors originated from a man aged 45 to 65 with non-small cell lung cancer.

Only a few counts were recorded for this clonotype. With a much larger clone just one base away, this may be a read error. This sequence joins TRBV6-1 and TRBJ1-2; no definite D call. Germline V gene sequence: CDR1 MNHNS, CDR2 SASEGT. The CDR3 extends over 12 amino acids. The CDR3 coding sequence is TGTGCCAGCCTCGGGAATTACTATGGCTACAGCTTC. Protein: CASLGNYYGYSF.

There are many counts of this clonotype. The chain couples TRBV19 to TRBJ2-1, with TRBD2 matching 9 bases. The germline V gene has CDR1 LNHDA and CDR2 SQIVND (reference sequence). There are 14 residues in the CDR3. The ends lost 7 bases at V and 6 bases at J; junction bases unmatched: 7. In nucleotides, the CDR3 is TGTGCCAGTAATCGCGGGGGGGGAGGCAATGAGCAGTTCTTC. It encodes CASNRGGGGNEQFF.

In its sample, this clonotype was seen many times. The V gene is TRBV24-1, the J gene TRBJ1-2; 12 bases are a match to TRBD1. Germline V gene lookup returns CDR1 KGHDR and CDR2 SFDVKD. The CDR3 contains 14 residues. Trimming cost V 12 bases and J 8 bases; bases outside gene matches: 12. This chain's CDR3 is CAAGTGGATSGYTF. For the CDR3, the DNA is TGTGCCGCTGGGACAGGGGGCGCGACGAGCGGCTACACCTTC.

By sample share, this clonotype is medium-sized. V is TRBV15 and J is TRBJ1-4; D gene ambiguous. With 3 bases removed from V and 6 bases from J, the gap between germline ends came to 11 bases. The germline gives CDR1 LNHNV, CDR2 YYDKDF (reference sequence). This CDR3 is 14 amino acids long. As DNA, the CDR3 is TGTGCCACCAGCAGGGACTTCGGGGATGAAAAACTGTTTTTT. Its protein is CATSRDFGDEKLFF. Full variable domain (rest looked up from reference TRBV15 and TRBJ1-4): DAMVIQNPRYQVTQFGKPVTLSCSQTLNHNVMYWYQQKSSQAPKLLFHYYDKDFNNEADTPDNFQSRRPNTSFCFLDIRSPGLGDTAMYLCATSRDFGDEKLFFGSGTQLSVL.

This clonotype came up many times. The chain uses TRBV6-1 and TRBJ1-1; unclear D gene. V gave up 9 bases and J gave up 6 bases, with 11 bases separating them. CDR3 size: 11 residues. Germline V gene data show CDR1 as MNHNS and CDR2 as SASEGT. CDR3 residues: CASWEGAEAFF. The CDR3 bases are TGTGCCAGTTGGGAGGGAGCTGAAGCTTTCTTT.

This clonotype was seen many times. The chain is built from TRBV7-9 and TRBJ2-7; 8 nucleotides line up with TRBD2. Per the germline V gene, CDR1 is SEHNR and CDR2 is FQNEAQ (reference sequence). Trimming took 5 bases from V and 5 from J; bases not matched to a gene: 8. The CDR3 runs 14 residues. DNA of the CDR3: TGTGCCAGCAGCCCCAGCGGGAGCAAGCACGAGCAGTACTTC. It is translated as CASSPSGSKHEQYF.

This clonotype was counted many times. The rearrangement uses TRBV30 and TRBJ1-1, with TRBD1 matching 9 bases. Germline CDR1 reads GTSNPN; CDR2 reads SVGIG (reference sequence). The CDR3 extends over 15 amino acids. The junction had 14 bases not matched to a gene; V was cut back by 4 bases and J by 8 bases. This CDR3 is CAWTVGDREGKEAFF. Here the CDR3 DNA reads TGTGCCTGGACTGTAGGGGACAGGGAAGGTAAGGAAGCTTTCTTT.

This clonotype was recorded a few times. CDR3 nucleotides: TGTGCCAGCAGCCAAGTATTAGGTTTCGGGGAGCTGTTTTTT. As protein: CASSQVLGFGELFF. This chain connects TRBV14 to TRBJ2-2; the D is unclear. V was shortened by 1 base and J by 7 bases, with 10 bases between the two germline ends. Germline CDR1 and CDR2: SGHDN and FVKESK. The CDR3 is made up of 14 amino acids.

At least ten counts were recorded for this clonotype. The rearrangement uses TRBV3-1 and TRBJ2-4; 7 bases agree with TRBD2. Germline V lookup: CDR1 LGHDT, CDR2 YNNKEL (reference sequence). This CDR3 contains 15 residues. The J segment lost 7 bases and the V segment lost 0 bases, leaving 6 bases of the junction unmatched. The CDR3 protein is CASSQDGAGVNIQYF. CDR3 coding DNA: TGTGCCAGCAGCCAAGATGGGGCGGGAGTTAACATTCAGTACTTC.

The sample holds a few counts of this clonotype. A much larger clone differs by one base, so this may be a read error. The rearrangement uses TRBV12-3 or TRBV12-4 and TRBJ1-1, with a tentative D call TRBD1 (6 bases). The CDR3 runs 14 residues. Trimming left V 4 bases short and J 0 bases short, with 9 bases between. CDR3 nucleotides: TGTGCCAGCAGTTCGTGGACAGTGAACACTGAAGCTTTCTTT. It translates to CASSSWTVNTEAFF.

This clonotype was recorded at least ten times. This chain connects TRBV20-1 to TRBJ2-7; no clear D. From germline, CDR1 is DFQATT and CDR2 SNEGSKA (reference sequence). V lost 3 bases and J lost 4, with 16 bases in between. This CDR3 is 14 amino acids long. The CDR3 region has the DNA TGCAGTGCTAGGATGGACGGGCTTCCTTACGAGCAGTACTTC. Protein product: CSARMDGLPYEQYF.

This clonotype has more than one count but fewer than ten. Being one base from a much bigger clone, this may be a read error. No conserved phenylalanine or tryptophan ends this CDR3, so it is likely a read error. V and J are TRBV7-6 and TRBJ2-7; D assignment may be TRBD1 or TRBD2 (5 bases each). This CDR3 spans 13 amino acids. The ends were cut back, 1 base at V and 7 bases at J, with 11 bases in the middle. Per the germline V gene, CDR1 is SGHVS and CDR2 is FNYEAQ. DNA of the CDR3: TGTGCCAGCAGCTTAGGGGCCGAGGGGGAGCAGTACCTC. Protein product: CASSLGAEGEQYL.

This clonotype was seen repeatedly, ten times or more. The chain uses TRBV19 and TRBJ1-1; no reliable D call. The CDR3 runs to 14 residues. V lost 4 bases to trimming and J lost 4 bases, with 13 bases between them. CDR1 is LNHDA and CDR2 is SQIVND in the germline V gene (reference sequence). For the CDR3, the DNA is TGTGCCAGTAGTAAATACGGAGCGGGCACTGAAGCTTTCTTT. Residues: CASSKYGAGTEAFF.

In regard to this clonotype: The junction and the germline gene differ at one end; a read error may be behind it. This chain uses TRBV9 with TRBJ2-1; D may be TRBD1 or TRBD2 (5 bases each). The CDR3 totals 16 residues. In germline, CDR1 is SGDLS, CDR2 YYNGEE. CDR3 sequence reads: CARSVATRGTYNEQFF. The DNA of the CDR3 is TGTGCCAGAAGCGTAGCTACTAGGGGTACCTACAATGAGCAGTTCTTC.

With regard to this clonotype: With a much larger clone just one base away, this may be a read error. The V and J genes are TRBV19 and TRBJ1-5; D call uncertain. From germline, CDR1 is LNHDA and CDR2 SQIVND (reference sequence). The CDR3 has 16 amino acids. CDR3 sequence (DNA): TGTGCCAGTAGTCGGCCCCGTAACGAAGTGGCTCAGCGCCAGCATTTT. Encoded protein: CASSRPRNEVAQRQHF.

This clonotype was counted at least ten times. The chain employs TRBV27 and TRBJ2-5; 8 bases are shared with TRBD2. The CDR3 totals 17 residues. J gave up 3 bases and V 4 bases, and 13 bases lay outside the gene matches. Germline V gene data show CDR1 as MNHEY and CDR2 as SMNVEV (reference sequence). CDR3 sequence: CASSSTWRRGDKETQYF. CDR3 DNA: TGTGCCAGCAGTTCTACGTGGAGGCGGGGGGATAAAGAGACCCAGTACTTC.

The chain carries TRBV14 and TRBJ2-1; D not resolved. Germline V gives CDR1 SGHDN, CDR2 FVKESK. This CDR3 has 17 residues. V shed 5 bases and J shed 0 bases, with 17 bases lying between them. CDR3 region: CASSVPDLTLSYNEQFF. The CDR3 nucleotides read TGTGCCAGCAGCGTACCCGACCTAACCCTCTCCTACAATGAGCAGTTCTTC.

This clonotype was seen repeatedly, ten times or more. The chain links TRBV6-1 to TRBJ1-1, with D uncertain. The CDR3 contains 13 residues. From germline, CDR1 is MNHNS and CDR2 SASEGT. Trimming took 1 base from V and 1 from J, leaving 4 bases between them. As DNA, the CDR3 is TGTGCCAGCAGTGAAGTCTGGAACACTGAAGCTTTCTTT. Protein sequence: CASSEVWNTEAFF.

This clonotype came up a few times. This chain connects TRBV5-1 to TRBJ1-2; TRBD1 matches at 9 bases. J was trimmed by 0 bases and V by 10 bases; bases with no gene match: 10. Germline V gene sequence: CDR1 SGHRS, CDR2 YFSETQ. The CDR3 is 15 residues long. The CDR3 spells CARCWGTGTNYGYTF. The CDR3 bases are TGCGCCCGTTGCTGGGGGACAGGGACTAACTATGGCTACACCTTC.

This clonotype was seen ten or more times. J is TRBJ1-5 and V is TRBV20-1; 7 bases match TRBD1. V lost 4 bases and J lost 4; bases outside the gene matches: 10. The CDR3 has 15 amino acids. CDR1 and CDR2 from the germline V gene are DFQATT and SNEGSKA (reference sequence). CDR3 amino acids: CSANSVRDSNQPQHF. CDR3 DNA sequence: TGCAGTGCTAACTCTGTCCGGGACAGTAATCAGCCCCAGCATTTT.